These T cell receptor beta chains were read from a single sample in a study of T cell repertoires in breast cancer. From the emulsion pairing reads, TCRdb called clonotypes with MiXCR, one entry per CDR3 protein. The sample comprises approximately 40,000 distinct CDR3 sequences, less than 55% of which are singletons, and less than 70% rests with the top ten. Sequencing was done on a sample of CD8+ T cells. Receptors were obtained from a pool of human donors with breast cancer or a healthy control (not recorded which). Both conserved end residues are part of each CDR3. A D gene is named only where the DNA matches it firmly.

CDR3 protein: CASSQGSGENTEAFF
CDR3 length: 15
V gene: TRBV3-1
D gene: .

CDR3 protein: CASSPPGTGELFF
CDR3 length: 13
V gene: TRBV18
D gene: .

CDR3 protein: CANQQGDTEAFF
CDR3 length: 12
V gene: TRBV27
D gene: .

CDR3 protein: CSAIGGENQPQHF
CDR3 length: 13
V gene: TRBV20-1
D gene: .

CDR3 protein: CASSLRLSGANALTF
CDR3 length: 15
V gene: TRBV27
D gene: .

CDR3 protein: CASSLEATGELFF
CDR3 length: 13
V gene: TRBV12-3/TRBV12-4
D gene: .

CDR3 protein: CASSQPGLAGGISYNEQFF
CDR3 length: 19
V gene: TRBV4-1
D gene: TRBD2

CDR3 protein: CASKPSTDEAFF
CDR3 length: 12
V gene: TRBV5-1
D gene: .

CDR3 protein: CASSQAMINTEAFF
CDR3 length: 14
V gene: TRBV7-8
D gene: .

CDR3 protein: CASTVRVTSYNSPLHF
CDR3 length: 16
V gene: TRBV6-4
D gene: .

CDR3 protein: CASSERGGFRSPLHF
CDR3 length: 15
V gene: TRBV7-3
D gene: .

CDR3 protein: CSARLRRLVGEGDTQYF
CDR3 length: 17
V gene: TRBV20-1
D gene: .

CDR3 protein: CSARDPQGQGSPLHF
CDR3 length: 15
V gene: TRBV20-1
D gene: .

CDR3 protein: CASSLGQGDYEQYF
CDR3 length: 14
V gene: TRBV7-9
D gene: TRBD1

CDR3 protein: CAIMTRESNEQFF
CDR3 length: 13
V gene: TRBV6-2/TRBV6-3
D gene: TRBD2

CDR3 protein: CSARDGLAGTSYEQYF
CDR3 length: 16
V gene: TRBV20-1
D gene: TRBD2

CDR3 protein: CASSAQYTGELFF
CDR3 length: 13
V gene: TRBV9
D gene: .

CDR3 protein: CASSLTLTTSSYGYTF
CDR3 length: 16
V gene: TRBV7-9
D gene: .

CDR3 protein: CASSQELRLADGYNEQFF
CDR3 length: 18
V gene: TRBV4-2
D gene: TRBD2

CDR3 protein: CSVDVGLTQYF
CDR3 length: 11
V gene: TRBV29-1
D gene: .

CDR3 protein: CASSQEGAGEYNEQFF
CDR3 length: 16
V gene: TRBV3-1
D gene: TRBD2

CDR3 protein: CASSQVYSGSLHNEQFF
CDR3 length: 17
V gene: TRBV3-1
D gene: TRBD2

CDR3 protein: CASSEAVGTVLPDTQYF
CDR3 length: 17
V gene: TRBV6-1
D gene: .

CDR3 protein: CASSPGLHNEQFF
CDR3 length: 13
V gene: TRBV7-2
D gene: .

CDR3 protein: CASSLVGTSRYEQFF
CDR3 length: 15
V gene: TRBV7-9
D gene: TRBD2

CDR3 protein: CASSWNTGELFF
CDR3 length: 12
V gene: TRBV2
D gene: .

CDR3 protein: CSASRGNNNYGYTF
CDR3 length: 14
V gene: TRBV20-1
D gene: .

CDR3 protein: CASSPEASNQPQHF
CDR3 length: 14
V gene: TRBV27
D gene: .

CDR3 protein: CAISEGVRGYTF
CDR3 length: 12
V gene: TRBV10-3
D gene: .

CDR3 protein: CASSKDVDTEAFF
CDR3 length: 13
V gene: TRBV2
D gene: .

CDR3 protein: CAFSTGVSYEQYF
CDR3 length: 13
V gene: TRBV30
D gene: TRBD1

CDR3 protein: CASSSEGRVEPQHF
CDR3 length: 14
V gene: TRBV28
D gene: .

CDR3 protein: CASSSLTGFVGYTF
CDR3 length: 14
V gene: TRBV28
D gene: .